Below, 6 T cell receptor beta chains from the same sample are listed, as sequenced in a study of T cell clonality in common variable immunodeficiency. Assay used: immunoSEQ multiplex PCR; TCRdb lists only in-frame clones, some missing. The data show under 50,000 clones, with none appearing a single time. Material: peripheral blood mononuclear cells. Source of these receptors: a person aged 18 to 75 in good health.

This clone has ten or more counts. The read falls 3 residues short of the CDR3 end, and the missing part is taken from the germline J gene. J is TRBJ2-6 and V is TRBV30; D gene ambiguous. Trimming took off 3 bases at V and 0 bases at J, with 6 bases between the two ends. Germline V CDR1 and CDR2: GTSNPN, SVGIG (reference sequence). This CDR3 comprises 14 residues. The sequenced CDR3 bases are TGTGCCTGGAGAGCTTACTCTGGGGCCAACGTC. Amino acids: CAWRAYSGANV. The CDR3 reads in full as CAWRAYSGANVLTF.

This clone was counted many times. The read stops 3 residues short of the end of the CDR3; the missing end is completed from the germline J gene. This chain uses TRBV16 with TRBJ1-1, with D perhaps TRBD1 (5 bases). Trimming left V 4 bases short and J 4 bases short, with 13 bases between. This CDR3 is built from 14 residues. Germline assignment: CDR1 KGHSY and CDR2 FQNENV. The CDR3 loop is CASSPRGGTTEAFF. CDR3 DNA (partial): TGTGCCAGCAGCCCCCGGGGGGGGACCACTGAA.

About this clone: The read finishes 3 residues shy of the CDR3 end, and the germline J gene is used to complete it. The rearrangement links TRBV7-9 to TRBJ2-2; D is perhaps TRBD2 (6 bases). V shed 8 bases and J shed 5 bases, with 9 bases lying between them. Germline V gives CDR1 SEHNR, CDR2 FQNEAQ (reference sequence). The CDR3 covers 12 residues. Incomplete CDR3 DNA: TGTGCCAGCGAGGGGAGGACCGGGGAG. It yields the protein CASEGRTGE. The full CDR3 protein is CASEGRTGELFF.

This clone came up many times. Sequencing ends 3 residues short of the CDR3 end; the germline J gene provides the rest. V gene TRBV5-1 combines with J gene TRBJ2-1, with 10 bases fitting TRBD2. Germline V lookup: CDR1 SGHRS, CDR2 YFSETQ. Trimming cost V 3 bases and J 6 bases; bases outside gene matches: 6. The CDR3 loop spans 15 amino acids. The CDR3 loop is CASSSGTSATNEQFF. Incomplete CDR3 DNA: TGCGCCAGCAGCTCGGGGACTAGCGCAACCAATGAG.

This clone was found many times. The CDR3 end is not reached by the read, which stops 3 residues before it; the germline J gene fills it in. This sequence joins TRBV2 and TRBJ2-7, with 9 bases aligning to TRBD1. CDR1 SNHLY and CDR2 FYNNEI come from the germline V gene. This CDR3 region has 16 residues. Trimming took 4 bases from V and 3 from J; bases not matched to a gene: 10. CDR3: CASSGGQGTSVYEQYF. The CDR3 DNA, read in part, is TGTGCCAGCAGTGGAGGACAGGGGACATCGGTCTACGAG.

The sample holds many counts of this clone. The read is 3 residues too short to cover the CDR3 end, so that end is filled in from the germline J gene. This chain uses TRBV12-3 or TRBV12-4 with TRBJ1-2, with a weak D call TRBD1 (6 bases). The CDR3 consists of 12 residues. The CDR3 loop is CASSFYREGYTF. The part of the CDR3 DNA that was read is TGTGCCAGCAGTTTCTACAGGGAGGGC.